This T cell receptor (beta chain) was identified during a study of T cells after yellow fever vaccination. Study outcomes and limitations: It was the secondary response that reached its peak faster, day 5 versus 15, but it was weaker. Primary-vaccination clones mostly resurfaced post-booster (96% CD4, 85% to 90% CD8). Contamination of FACS-sorted repertoires by abundant clonotypes from the bulk population could occur.

This clonotype was recorded many times. The antigen is not known. V was clipped by 0 bases and J by 10 bases, with 13 bases between them. The CDR3 length is 13 residues. Germline V lookup: CDR1 GTSNPN, CDR2 SVGIG (reference sequence). A 5'RACE template-switching step, the method used to make TCR cDNA, added a universal primer site and UMIs. TCRdb ran MiXCR on the 5' RACE reads and lists one entry per CDR3 protein. The sample holds 310,000 or so distinct CDR3 sequences, roughly 3.5% seen once. This clonotype was sampled from a man aged 18 to 29 who received the YFV17D yellow fever vaccine. This material consisted of PBMCs, taken on the day of the yellow fever booster vaccination. The V gene is TRBV30, the J gene TRBJ1-5; D is uncertain. CDR3 DNA sequence: TGTGCCTGGAGTGTAAACTTTGATTCCCCCCAGCATTTT. Translating gives CAWSVNFDSPQHF.